The clone carrying this T cell receptor beta chain was detected only a few times. Antigen unknown. This sample was included in a study of response to subunit inactivated influenza vaccine. The CDR3 runs 16 residues. The V and J ends lost 4 bases and 4 bases, in that order; junction bases with no gene match: 7. The V gene's germline CDR1 is LNHDA and CDR2 SQIVND (reference sequence). TCRdb passed the RT-PCR reads through MiXCR, listing each CDR3 protein once. The sample yields roughly 460,000 distinct CDR3 sequences, approximately 11% seen once. Study-wide results and limits: The authors suggested that few new T cells are recruited per seasonal influenza vaccination.

The receptor comes from a man aged 50-59 years who received an inactivated influenza vaccine. V and J are TRBV19 and TRBJ2-6; 7 positions match TRBD1. The material was PBMCs from blood, obtained roughly 48 days after vaccination. DNA of the CDR3: TGTGCCAGTAGTACCTCCGACAGGGCCGGGGCCAACGTCCTGACTTTC. Translating it yields CASSTSDRAGANVLTF.